This T cell receptor beta chain is drawn from a study of beta chain features in type 1 diabetes. The ends were cut back, 3 bases at V and 4 bases at J, with 16 bases in the middle. The CDR3 has 16 residues. The germline gives CDR1 MGHRA, CDR2 YSYEKL. Turning to this clone: Antigen specificity is unknown.

Regarding the study as a whole: Patients with Type 1 diabetes showed moderately but significantly shorter TCRB CDR3s in all four CD4+ subsets. Whether HLA type affects TCRB rearrangement stayed undetermined in the present work. VDJ junctions from type 1 diabetes patients carried fewer insertions and larger deletions.

Sorted CD4+ subsets: naive, central memory, regulatory, stem cell-like memory (CD45RO/CCR7/CD25/CD127/CD95/CD27 panel). Expressed TCRB transcripts were sequenced after all isolated RNA was converted to cDNA. Repertoires were generated with immunoSEQ multiplex PCR, while TCRdb's copy carries only in-frame clones and drops some. The table has under 250,000 clones, approximately 13% seen once. The J gene is TRBJ2-1, the V gene TRBV4-1; tentative D call: TRBD2 (6 bases). Sequencing used naive CD4+ T cells from blood. The origin of this receptor is a young man with type 1 diabetes. The CDR3 region has the DNA TGCGCCAGCAGCCACGTCTATAGCGGTAATTACAATGAGCAGTTCTTC. This encodes CASSHVYSGNYNEQFF.